This entry lists 5 T cell receptor beta chains sequenced from one sample in a study of blood T cells in healthy people across ages. PCR was performed a second time for 7 to 11 cycles using a sample-barcoded 5' primer and a J-beta primer mix. TCRdb independently ran MiXCR on the 5' RACE reads; one entry per CDR3 protein. The repertoire holds 700,000 to 950,000 distinct CDR3 sequences, with 55% to 70% as singletons. Source material: blood. The receptors shown here come from a man younger than 45 in good health.

This chain connects TRBV7-2 to TRBJ2-3, with 10 nucleotides matching TRBD2. The V segment lost 4 bases and the J segment 1 base; nucleotides outside the gene matches: 5. CDR3 size: 16 residues. The V gene's germline CDR1 is SGHTA and CDR2 FQGNSA. CDR3 in DNA: TGTGCCAGCAGCTCCGGACTAGCGGTCGGCACAGATACGCAGTATTTT. Protein sequence: CASSSGLAVGTDTQYF.

This chain links TRBV5-1 with TRBJ2-1, with 8 bases fitting TRBD2. CDR1 and CDR2 from the germline V gene are SGHRS and YFSETQ. V shed 5 bases, J shed 4 bases, and the junction held 5 bases outside the gene matches. This CDR3 contains 14 residues. The CDR3 is CASRGTSPYNEQFF. The CDR3 DNA reads TGCGCCAGCAGGGGGACTAGTCCTTACAATGAGCAGTTCTTC.

The J gene is TRBJ2-3, the V gene TRBV27; 9 nucleotides match TRBD1. The CDR3 totals 15 residues. The J segment lost 6 bases and the V segment lost 8 bases, leaving 12 bases of the junction unmatched. Germline CDR1 and CDR2: MNHEY and SMNVEV (reference sequence). CDR3 nucleotide sequence: TGTGCCAGCTCGAAGGACAGGGGTATTTCGGATACGCAGTATTTT. It yields the protein CASSKDRGISDTQYF.

The CDR3 nucleotides read TGTGCCAGCAGTTACTTTGTCACAGATACGCAGTATTTT. Translated, it gives CASSYFVTDTQYF. V is TRBV6-2 or TRBV6-3 and J is TRBJ2-3; D gene unclear. Germline V lookup: CDR1 MNHEY, CDR2 SVGEGT. Deletions cut 1 base from V and 2 bases from J, with 4 bases between. The CDR3 covers 13 residues.

This clonotype was counted only a few times. The rearrangement links TRBV12-3 or TRBV12-4 to TRBJ2-7; D gene ambiguous. The CDR3 sequence is 15 residues long. V shed 6 bases and J shed 0 bases, with 15 bases lying between them. In DNA, the CDR3 is TGTGCCAGCAGATTGTCCCCAGGCATCTCCTACGAGCAGTACTTC. As protein: CASRLSPGISYEQYF.